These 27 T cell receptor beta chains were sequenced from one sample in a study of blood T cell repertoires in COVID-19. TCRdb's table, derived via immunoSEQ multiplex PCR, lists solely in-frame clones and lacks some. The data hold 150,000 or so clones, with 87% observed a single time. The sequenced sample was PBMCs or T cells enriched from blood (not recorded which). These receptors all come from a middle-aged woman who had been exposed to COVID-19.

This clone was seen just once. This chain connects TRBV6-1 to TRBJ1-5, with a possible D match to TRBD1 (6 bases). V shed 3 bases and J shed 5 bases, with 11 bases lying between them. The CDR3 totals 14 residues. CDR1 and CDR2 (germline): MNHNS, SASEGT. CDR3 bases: TGTGCCAGCAGTGAGCTGGACAGCTATCAGCCCCAGCATTTT. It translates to CASSELDSYQPQHF.

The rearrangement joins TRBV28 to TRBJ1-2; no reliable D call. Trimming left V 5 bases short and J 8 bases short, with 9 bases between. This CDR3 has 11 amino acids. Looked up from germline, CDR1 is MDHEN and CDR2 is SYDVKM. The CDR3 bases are TGTGCCAGCAGTCGCCGGCGGGGCTACACCTTC. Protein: CASSRRRGYTF.

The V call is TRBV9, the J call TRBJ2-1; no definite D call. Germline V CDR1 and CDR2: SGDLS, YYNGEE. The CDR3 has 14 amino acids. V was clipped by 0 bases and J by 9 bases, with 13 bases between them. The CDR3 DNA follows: TGTGCCAGCAGCGTAGCTGGAGATAATAGTGAGCAGTTCTTC. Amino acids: CASSVAGDNSEQFF.

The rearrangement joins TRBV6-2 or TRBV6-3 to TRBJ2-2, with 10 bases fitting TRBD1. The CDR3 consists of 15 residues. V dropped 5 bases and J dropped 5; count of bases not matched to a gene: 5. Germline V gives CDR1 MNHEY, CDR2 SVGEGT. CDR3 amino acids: CASSRGQGWTGELFF. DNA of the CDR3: TGTGCCAGCAGTCGGGGACAGGGGTGGACCGGGGAGCTGTTTTTT.

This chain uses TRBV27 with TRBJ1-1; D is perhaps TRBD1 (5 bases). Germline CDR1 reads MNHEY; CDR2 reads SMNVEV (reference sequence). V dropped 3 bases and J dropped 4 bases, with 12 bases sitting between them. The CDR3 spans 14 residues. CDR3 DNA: TGTGCCAGCAGTTTTTGGGGGGGGAGCACTGAAGCTTTCTTT. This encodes CASSFWGGSTEAFF.

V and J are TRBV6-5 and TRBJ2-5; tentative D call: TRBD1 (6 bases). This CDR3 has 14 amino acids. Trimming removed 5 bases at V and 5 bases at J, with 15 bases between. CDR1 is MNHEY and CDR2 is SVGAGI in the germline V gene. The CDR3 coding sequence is TGTGCCAGCAGTCACCAGGGGATGCAGGAGACCCAGTACTTC. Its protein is CASSHQGMQETQYF.

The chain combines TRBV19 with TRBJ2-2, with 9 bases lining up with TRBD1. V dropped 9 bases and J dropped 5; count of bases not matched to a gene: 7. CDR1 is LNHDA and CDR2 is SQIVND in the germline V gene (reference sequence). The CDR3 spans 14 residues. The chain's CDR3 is CASNRQGGTGELFF. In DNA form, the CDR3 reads TGTGCCAGCAATCGACAGGGGGGGACCGGGGAGCTGTTTTTT.

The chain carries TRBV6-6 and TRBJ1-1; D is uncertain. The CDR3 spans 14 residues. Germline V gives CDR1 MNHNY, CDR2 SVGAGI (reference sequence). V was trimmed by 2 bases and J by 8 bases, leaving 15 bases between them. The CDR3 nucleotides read TGTGCCAGCAGTTACGGTAGGCAGCGGCCGGAAGCTTTCTTT. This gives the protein CASSYGRQRPEAFF.

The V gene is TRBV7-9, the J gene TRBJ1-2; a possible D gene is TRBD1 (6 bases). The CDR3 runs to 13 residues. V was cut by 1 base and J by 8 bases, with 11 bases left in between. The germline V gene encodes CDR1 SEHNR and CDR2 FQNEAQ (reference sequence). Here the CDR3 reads CASSLGGHWGYTF. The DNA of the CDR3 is TGTGCCAGCAGCTTAGGGGGACACTGGGGCTACACCTTC.

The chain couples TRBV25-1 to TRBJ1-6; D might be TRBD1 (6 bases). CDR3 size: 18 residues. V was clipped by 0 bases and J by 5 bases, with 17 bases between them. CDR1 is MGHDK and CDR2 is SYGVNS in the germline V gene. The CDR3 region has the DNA TGTGCCAGCAGTGAATATCCCAGGGGCGCAAAGCATAATTCACCCCTCCACTTT. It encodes CASSEYPRGAKHNSPLHF. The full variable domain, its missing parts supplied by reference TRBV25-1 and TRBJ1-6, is EADIYQTPRYLVIGTGKKITLECSQTMGHDKMYWYQQDPGMELHLIHYSYGVNSTEKGDLSSESTVSRIRTEHFPLTLESARPSHTSQYLCASSEYPRGAKHNSPLHFGNGTRLTVT.

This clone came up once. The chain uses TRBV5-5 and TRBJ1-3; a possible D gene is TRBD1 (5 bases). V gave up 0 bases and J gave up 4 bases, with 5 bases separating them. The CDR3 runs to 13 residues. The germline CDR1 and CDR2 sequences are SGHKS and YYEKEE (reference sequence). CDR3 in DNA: TGTGCCAGCAGCTTGGAGGGGGGAAACACCATATATTTT. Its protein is CASSLEGGNTIYF.

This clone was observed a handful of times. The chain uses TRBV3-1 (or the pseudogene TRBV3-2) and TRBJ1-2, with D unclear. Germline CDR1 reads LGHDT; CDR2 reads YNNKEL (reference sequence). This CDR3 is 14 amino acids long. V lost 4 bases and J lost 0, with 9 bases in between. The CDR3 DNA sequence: TGTGCCAGCAGCCTGGCACCTGCTAACTATGGCTACACCTTC. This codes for CASSLAPANYGYTF.

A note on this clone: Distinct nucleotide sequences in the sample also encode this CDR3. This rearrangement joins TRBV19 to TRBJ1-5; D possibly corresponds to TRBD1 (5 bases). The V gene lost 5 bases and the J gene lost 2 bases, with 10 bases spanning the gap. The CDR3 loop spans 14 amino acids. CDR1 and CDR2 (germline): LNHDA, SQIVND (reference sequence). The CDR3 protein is CASSGQGGNQPQHF. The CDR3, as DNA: TGTGCCAGTAGTGGGCAAGGGGGCAATCAGCCCCAGCATTTT.

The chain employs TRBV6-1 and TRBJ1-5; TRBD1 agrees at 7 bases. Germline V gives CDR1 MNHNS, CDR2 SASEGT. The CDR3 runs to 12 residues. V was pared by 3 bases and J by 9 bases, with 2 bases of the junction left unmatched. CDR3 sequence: CASSESGGPQHF. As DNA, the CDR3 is TGTGCCAGCAGTGAGTCAGGGGGGCCCCAGCATTTT.

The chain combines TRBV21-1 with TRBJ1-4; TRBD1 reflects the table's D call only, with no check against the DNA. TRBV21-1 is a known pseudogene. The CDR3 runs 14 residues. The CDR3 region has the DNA TGTGCCAGCAGCAAGGGACAGGGTAATGAAAAACTGTTTTTT. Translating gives CASSKGQGNEKLFF.

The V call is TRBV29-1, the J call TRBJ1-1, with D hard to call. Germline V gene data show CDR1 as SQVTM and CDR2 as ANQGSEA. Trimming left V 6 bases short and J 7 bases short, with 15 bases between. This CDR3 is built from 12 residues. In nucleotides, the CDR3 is TGCAGCGTCTACCTTCCAGGAAGTGAAGCTTTCTTT. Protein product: CSVYLPGSEAFF.

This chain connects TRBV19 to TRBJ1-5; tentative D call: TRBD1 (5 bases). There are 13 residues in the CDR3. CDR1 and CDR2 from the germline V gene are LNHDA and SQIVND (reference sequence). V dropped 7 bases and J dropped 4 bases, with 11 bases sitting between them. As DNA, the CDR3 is TGTGCCAGTACAGACAGTGTTAATCAGCCCCAGCATTTT. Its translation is CASTDSVNQPQHF. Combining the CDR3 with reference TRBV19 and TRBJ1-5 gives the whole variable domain DGGITQSPKYLFRKEGQNVTLSCEQNLNHDAMYWYRQDPGQGLRLIYYSQIVNDFQKGDIAEGYSVSREKKESFPLTVTSAQKNPTAFYLCASTDSVNQPQHFGDGTRLSIL.

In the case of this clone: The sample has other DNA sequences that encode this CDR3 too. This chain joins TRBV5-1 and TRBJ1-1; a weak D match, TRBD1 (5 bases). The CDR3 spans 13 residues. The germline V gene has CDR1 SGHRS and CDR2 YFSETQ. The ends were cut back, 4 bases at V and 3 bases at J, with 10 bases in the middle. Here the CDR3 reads CASSVQGDTEAFF. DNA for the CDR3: TGCGCCAGCAGCGTCCAGGGTGACACTGAAGCTTTCTTT. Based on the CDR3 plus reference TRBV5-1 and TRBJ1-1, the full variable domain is KAGVTQTPRYLIKTRGQQVTLSCSPISGHRSVSWYQQTPGQGLQFLFEYFSETQRNKGNFPGRFSGRQFSNSRSEMNVSTLELGDSALYLCASSVQGDTEAFFGQGTRLTVV.

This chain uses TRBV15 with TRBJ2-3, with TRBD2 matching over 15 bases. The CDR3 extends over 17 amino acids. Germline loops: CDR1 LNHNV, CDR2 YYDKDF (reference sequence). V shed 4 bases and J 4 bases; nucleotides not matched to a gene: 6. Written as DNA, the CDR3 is TGTGCCACCAGCACCGGACTAGCGGGAGGGGTCGCAGATACGCAGTATTTT. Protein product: CATSTGLAGGVADTQYF.

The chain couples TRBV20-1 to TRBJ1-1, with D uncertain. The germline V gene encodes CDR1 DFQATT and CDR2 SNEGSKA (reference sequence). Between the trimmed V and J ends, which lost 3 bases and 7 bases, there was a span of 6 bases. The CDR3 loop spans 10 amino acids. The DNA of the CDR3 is TGCAGTGCTAGTACAGTTGAAGCTTTCTTT. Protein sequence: CSASTVEAFF.

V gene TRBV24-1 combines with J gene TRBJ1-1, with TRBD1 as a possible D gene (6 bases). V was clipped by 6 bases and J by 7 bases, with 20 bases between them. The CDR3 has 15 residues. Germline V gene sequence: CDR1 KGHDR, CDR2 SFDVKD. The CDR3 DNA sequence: TGTGCCACCAGTTCGTTTGACAGGACTAGGCTTGAAGCTTTCTTT. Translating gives CATSSFDRTRLEAFF.

The CDR3 loop is CASSLTGSYEQYF. The CDR3 nucleotides read TGTGCCAGCAGCTTGACAGGGTCCTACGAGCAGTACTTC. The rearrangement joins TRBV13 to TRBJ2-7; 7 bases line up with TRBD1. V trimming: 3 bases; J trimming: 1 base; junction bases outside the gene matches: 0. The length of the CDR3 is 13 residues. Looked up from germline, CDR1 is PRHDT and CDR2 is FYEKMQ (reference sequence).

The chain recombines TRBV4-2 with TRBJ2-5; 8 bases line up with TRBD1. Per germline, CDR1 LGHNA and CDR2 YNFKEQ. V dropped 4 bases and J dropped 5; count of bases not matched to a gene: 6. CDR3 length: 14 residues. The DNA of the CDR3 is TGTGCCAGCAGCCTGCTGGACAGGGTTGAGACCCAGTACTTC. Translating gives CASSLLDRVETQYF.

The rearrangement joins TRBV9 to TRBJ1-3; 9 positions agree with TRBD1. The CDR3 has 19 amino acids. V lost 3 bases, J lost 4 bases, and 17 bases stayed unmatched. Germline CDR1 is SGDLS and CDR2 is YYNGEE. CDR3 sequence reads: CASSAKGGTGTIVGNTIYF. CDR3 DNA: TGTGCCAGCAGCGCCAAGGGTGGGACAGGGACTATTGTGGGAAACACCATATATTTT. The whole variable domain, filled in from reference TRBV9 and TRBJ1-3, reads DSGVTQTPKHLITATGQRVTLRCSPRSGDLSVYWYQQSLDQGLQFLIQYYNGEERAKGNILERFSAQQFPDLHSELNLSSLELGDSALYFCASSAKGGTGTIVGNTIYFGEGSWLTVV.

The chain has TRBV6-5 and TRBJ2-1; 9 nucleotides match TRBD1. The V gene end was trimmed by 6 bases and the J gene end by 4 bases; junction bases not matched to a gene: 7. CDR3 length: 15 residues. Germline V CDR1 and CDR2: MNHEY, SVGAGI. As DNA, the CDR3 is TGTGCCAGCAGCCCAGGGACAGGGACTTACAATGAGCAGTTCTTC. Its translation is CASSPGTGTYNEQFF.

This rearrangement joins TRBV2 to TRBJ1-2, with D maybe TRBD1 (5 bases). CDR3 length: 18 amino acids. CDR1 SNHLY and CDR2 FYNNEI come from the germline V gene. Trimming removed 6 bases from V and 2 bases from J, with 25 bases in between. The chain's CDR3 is CASSAPAESRAPNYGYTF. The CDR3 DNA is TGTGCCAGCAGCGCGCCTGCAGAATCCAGGGCACCCAACTATGGCTACACCTTC.

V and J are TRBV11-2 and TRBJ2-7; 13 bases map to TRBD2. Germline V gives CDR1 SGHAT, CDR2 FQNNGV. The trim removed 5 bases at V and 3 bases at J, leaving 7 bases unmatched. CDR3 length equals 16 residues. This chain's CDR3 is CASSRGLAGVIYEQYF. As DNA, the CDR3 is TGTGCCAGCAGCCGTGGACTAGCGGGAGTCATCTACGAGCAGTACTTC.